What follows are 24 T cell receptor beta chains derived from one specimen sequenced in a study of T cells in Graves' hyperthyroidism and ophthalmopathy. Amplified TCR beta CDR3 regions derived from RNA transcripts. In the first-round RT-PCR of the TCR CDR3, the HTBI primer set was used. TCRdb reprocessed the multiplex PCR reads with MiXCR, giving one entry per CDR3 protein. The sample carries hundreds of thousands of distinct CDR3 sequences, 12% to 15% recorded once. Sequenced material: blood. The receptors come from a woman aged 18-29 years with Graves' hyperthyroidism.

This clonotype was seen many times. The chain has TRBV7-2 and TRBJ2-1, with D maybe TRBD2 (5 bases). The ends were cut back, 1 base at V and 6 bases at J, with 16 bases in the middle. Germline CDR1 is SGHTA and CDR2 is FQGNSA. The CDR3 is made up of 16 amino acids. The CDR3 protein is CASSLVGEPTVNEQFF. As DNA, the CDR3 is TGTGCCAGCAGCTTAGTTGGGGAGCCTACAGTCAATGAGCAGTTCTTC.

This clonotype was counted at least ten times. The chain couples TRBV20-1 to TRBJ1-1, with no clear D. Trimming shortened V by 4 bases and J by 3 bases, and 12 bases separated the two germline ends. Germline assignment: CDR1 DFQATT and CDR2 SNEGSKA (reference sequence). The CDR3 totals 13 residues. DNA of the CDR3: TGCAGTGCTACAAAAGGAGAGGACACTGAAGCTTTCTTT. Translation: CSATKGEDTEAFF.

This clonotype was picked up many times. One end of the junction varies from germline; a read error may be responsible. J is TRBJ2-1 and V is TRBV20-1; a weak D match, TRBD2 (5 bases). Germline loops: CDR1 DFQATT, CDR2 SNEGSKA (reference sequence). The CDR3 is made up of 15 amino acids. CDR3 sequence reads: CSARDPSHSDNEQFF. The CDR3 DNA is TGCAGTGCTCGAGACCCTAGCCACTCTGACAATGAGCAGTTCTTC.

V usage is TRBV24-1 and J usage is TRBJ1-5; 10 nucleotides match TRBD1. The V gene's germline CDR1 is KGHDR and CDR2 SFDVKD. V lost 7 bases, J lost 6 bases, and 5 bases stayed unmatched. There are 14 residues in the CDR3. CDR3 amino acids: CATSPTGGLQPQHF. The CDR3 nucleotides read TGTGCCACCAGCCCGACAGGGGGCCTTCAGCCCCAGCATTTT.

For this clonotype: Given a much more abundant clone one base away, this may be a read error. The CDR3 nucleotides are TGTGCCAGCAGCCCTCACTGGATTTCGCGGGCGCAAGAGACCCAGTACTTC. This sequence encodes CASSPHWISRAQETQYF. The V and J genes are TRBV3-1 and TRBJ2-5; D is perhaps TRBD2 (5 bases). Trimming pared 4 bases from V and 2 bases from J, leaving 20 bases between. The CDR3 is 17 residues long. Germline CDR1 LGHDT, CDR2 YNNKEL (reference sequence).

The rearrangement joins TRBV27 to TRBJ2-1; 9 bases match TRBD2. J lost 2 bases, V lost 3 bases, and 14 bases had no gene match. The CDR3 has 19 residues. From germline, CDR1 is MNHEY and CDR2 SMNVEV (reference sequence). CDR3 sequence reads: CASSFLLAGPASAYNEQFF. The CDR3 region has the DNA TGTGCCAGCAGTTTTCTCCTAGCGGGGCCGGCGAGTGCCTACAATGAGCAGTTCTTC.

The chain joins TRBV20-1 to TRBJ1-2; 9 bases match TRBD1. Germline-derived CDR1 and CDR2 are DFQATT and SNEGSKA (reference sequence). After removal of 0 bases from V and 0 bases from J, the junction contained 2 bases not matched to a gene. The CDR3 sequence is 15 residues long. CDR3 sequence reads: CSAREGTGTNYGYTF. The CDR3 DNA reads as TGCAGTGCTAGAGAGGGGACAGGGACTAACTATGGCTACACCTTC.

This clonotype was observed many times. V and J are TRBV6-2 or TRBV6-3 and TRBJ1-4; no firm D call. This CDR3 spans 14 amino acids. CDR1 and CDR2 (germline): MNHEY, SVGEGT. The ends were cut back, 2 bases at V and 8 bases at J, with 12 bases in the middle. CDR3 in DNA: TGTGCCAGCAGTTACCTGGGGAATGGAGAAAAACTGTTTTTT. This sequence encodes CASSYLGNGEKLFF.

This clonotype was counted ten times or more. The gene calls are TRBV12-3 or TRBV12-4 and TRBJ2-7, with D possibly TRBD2 on 6 matching bases. V was pared by 6 bases and J by 2 bases, with 11 bases between. The CDR3 spans 13 residues. The CDR3 protein is CASSQRATYEQYF. The CDR3 region has the DNA TGTGCCAGCAGCCAGCGGGCGACCTACGAGCAGTACTTC.

This clonotype was seen at least ten times. This chain connects TRBV2 to TRBJ2-3; D possibly corresponds to TRBD2 (5 bases). The V end was cut by 6 bases, the J end by 1 base, with 14 bases between. The length of the CDR3 is 15 residues. Germline V gives CDR1 SNHLY, CDR2 FYNNEI. CDR3 residues: CASRDGGWGTDTQYF. The DNA of the CDR3 is TGTGCCAGCAGAGACGGAGGCTGGGGCACAGATACGCAGTATTTT.

The V call is TRBV4-3, the J call TRBJ2-2; D may be TRBD1 or TRBD2 (6 bases each). Germline assignment: CDR1 LGHNA and CDR2 YSLEER. The CDR3 runs to 16 residues. V was clipped by 0 bases and J by 3 bases, with 11 bases between them. The DNA for the CDR3 is TGCGCCAGCAGCCAAGATCGGGGGCTAGACACCGGGGAGCTGTTTTTT. It translates to CASSQDRGLDTGELFF.

This clonotype has a count of ten or more. The chain uses TRBV18 and TRBJ2-7; perhaps D is TRBD1 or TRBD2 (7 bases each). The CDR3 has 14 amino acids. Germline lookup yields CDR1 KGHSH and CDR2 LQKENI. Trimming removed 6 bases at V and 6 bases at J, with 18 bases between. In DNA form, the CDR3 reads TGTGCCAGCTCGAGCGGGGTACAGGGGAGCGAGCAGTACTTC. Encoded protein: CASSSGVQGSEQYF.

This clonotype was observed at least ten times. This rearrangement joins TRBV30 to TRBJ1-4; 10 bases map to TRBD1. This CDR3 is 13 amino acids long. The V segment lost 5 bases and the J segment 8 bases; nucleotides outside the gene matches: 5. CDR1 and CDR2 (germline): GTSNPN, SVGIG (reference sequence). DNA for the CDR3: TGTGCCTGGTCCCGGGACAGGGGAGAAAAACTGTTTTTT. This gives the protein CAWSRDRGEKLFF.

Ten or more counts support this clonotype. The rearrangement uses TRBV3-1 and TRBJ1-1, with D hard to call. Germline V CDR1 and CDR2: LGHDT, YNNKEL (reference sequence). This CDR3 contains 14 residues. Trimming removed 7 bases from V and 3 bases from J, with 15 bases in between. CDR3 sequence: CASTPGEVDTEAFF. In nucleotides, the CDR3 is TGTGCCAGCACCCCCGGCGAGGTGGACACTGAAGCTTTCTTT.

This clonotype was seen repeatedly, ten times or more. The rearrangement links TRBV7-2 to TRBJ2-1; the D gene is possibly TRBD2 (5 bases). The CDR3 sequence is 11 residues long. The germline V and J ends were trimmed by 1 base and 14 bases, with 9 bases remaining between them. Germline V lookup: CDR1 SGHTA, CDR2 FQGNSA. The CDR3 sequence is CASSLVGAEFF. In nucleotides, the CDR3 is TGTGCCAGCAGCTTAGTTGGAGCGGAGTTCTTC.

V usage is TRBV3-1 and J usage is TRBJ1-5; D perhaps matches TRBD1 (5 bases). The germline V gene has CDR1 LGHDT and CDR2 YNNKEL (reference sequence). The ends were cut back, 3 bases at V and 7 bases at J, with 13 bases in the middle. CDR3 size: 14 residues. The CDR3 DNA sequence: TGTGCCAGCAGCCAGCGAGGGGTGGGACAGCCCCAGCATTTT. The encoded protein is CASSQRGVGQPQHF.

This clonotype was detected many times. The V and J genes are TRBV2 and TRBJ2-5; TRBD2 aligns across 15 bases. Unmatched junction bases numbered 5, after V lost 6 bases and J lost 6 bases. Per the germline V gene, CDR1 is SNHLY and CDR2 is FYNNEI. This CDR3 contains 15 residues. This CDR3 reads CASRTGTSGRKTQYF. The DNA of the CDR3 is TGTGCCAGCAGAACCGGGACTAGCGGGAGGAAGACCCAGTACTTC.

This clonotype has a single count. The rearrangement joins TRBV6-1 to TRBJ2-5; D gene ambiguous. CDR1 and CDR2 (germline): MNHNS, SASEGT. This CDR3 contains 15 residues. The V and J ends lost 1 base and 5 bases respectively, with 14 bases between them. The CDR3 spells CASSEGALLGETQYF. The CDR3 DNA follows: TGTGCCAGCAGTGAAGGGGCCTTACTGGGGGAGACCCAGTACTTC.

This clonotype was found a few times. CDR3 region: CATSDPTAGGNEQFF. CDR3 nucleotides: TGTGCCACCAGTGATCCCACAGCGGGAGGGAATGAGCAGTTCTTC. This chain joins TRBV24-1 and TRBJ2-1, with 10 bases identical to TRBD2. The germline V gene encodes CDR1 KGHDR and CDR2 SFDVKD. V was clipped by 3 bases and J by 7 bases; unmatched bases: 5. The CDR3 is made up of 15 amino acids.

This clonotype has just one count. The chain links TRBV29-1 to TRBJ2-7; D is possibly TRBD1 (5 bases). CDR3 length: 14 residues. Deletions cut 4 bases from V and 6 bases from J, with 19 bases between. Germline-derived CDR1 and CDR2 are SQVTM and ANQGSEA. CDR3 loop: CSVAIRGSRGEQYF. CDR3 sequence (DNA): TGCAGCGTTGCGATAAGGGGTAGCAGAGGCGAGCAGTACTTC.

The table lists this clonotype with many counts. This chain uses TRBV20-1 with TRBJ1-2, with no clear D. This CDR3 has 13 residues. The ends were cut back, 4 bases at V and 4 bases at J, with 13 bases in the middle. Germline CDR1 reads DFQATT; CDR2 reads SNEGSKA (reference sequence). CDR3 sequence (DNA): TGCAGTGCTAAATCGGGTCCTACCTATGGCTACACCTTC. Its translation is CSAKSGPTYGYTF.

This clonotype was recorded a few times. The chain combines TRBV7-2 with TRBJ2-1; 8 nucleotides align to TRBD2. Losses at the gene ends were 6 bases for V and 4 bases for J; bases not matched to a gene: 14. This CDR3 is built from 17 residues. Germline V gene lookup returns CDR1 SGHTA and CDR2 FQGNSA. This CDR3 reads CASSSSPTGRGYNEQFF. CDR3 bases: TGTGCCAGCAGTTCATCCCCAACCGGGAGGGGGTACAATGAGCAGTTCTTC.

This clonotype was seen at least ten times. The chain joins TRBV25-1 to TRBJ2-3, with 8 bases aligning to TRBD2. This CDR3 region has 15 residues. CDR1 and CDR2 (germline): MGHDK, SYGVNS. Trimming cost V 4 bases and J 3 bases; bases outside gene matches: 6. The DNA for the CDR3 is TGTGCCAGCAGTGTAGCGGGACCTCGGACAGATACGCAGTATTTT. Translating gives CASSVAGPRTDTQYF.

This clonotype was seen repeatedly, ten times or more. For the CDR3, the DNA is TGTGCCACCAGTGGTAGATCTGGGGCCAACGTCCTGACTTTC. It encodes CATSGRSGANVLTF. J is TRBJ2-6 and V is TRBV24-1, with D unresolved. This CDR3 contains 14 residues. The V gene lost 5 bases and the J gene lost 1 base, with 5 bases spanning the gap. CDR1 and CDR2 (germline): KGHDR, SFDVKD.